This is a list of T cell receptor beta chains from one sample in a study of CXCR3-negative and CXCR3-positive naive CD8 T cells. TCRdb reworked the 5' RACE reads into one entry per CDR3 protein, no DNA. The sample holds approximately 59,000 distinct CDR3 sequences. The sample comprised naive CXCR3+ CD8+ T cells from blood. These receptors came from a human donor in good health. Some clones in this sample may be carry-over from other donors' samples. The CDR3 runs from the conserved cysteine through the conserved F or W.

J: TRBJ1-1; V: TRBV7-6; CDR3: CASRGDRGLNTEAFF
J: TRBJ2-3; V: TRBV29-1; CDR3: CSATETTSGGAPDTQYF
J: TRBJ1-1; V: TRBV20-1; CDR3: CSARDRSQGTEAFF
J: TRBJ2-7; V: TRBV13; CDR3: CASSLDGGSYEQYF
J: TRBJ2-7; V: TRBV12-3/TRBV12-4; CDR3: CASSRLAGGLTGQYF
J: TRBJ2-3; V: TRBV12-3/TRBV12-4; CDR3: CASSFLAGGPTDTQYF
J: TRBJ1-5; V: TRBV5-1; CDR3: CASSLATGGDQPQHF
J: TRBJ2-3; V: TRBV6-4; CDR3: CASSDLAGGDTDTQYF
J: TRBJ2-7; V: TRBV7-9; CDR3: CATLAATGQGIDYEQYF
J: TRBJ2-1; V: TRBV7-2; CDR3: CASSPVGDEQFF
J: TRBJ2-1; V: TRBV10-3; CDR3: CATVLAGGPYNEQFF
J: TRBJ2-7; V: TRBV25-1; CDR3: CASTQRTDLGGYEQYF
J: TRBJ2-7; V: TRBV5-8; CDR3: CASSQDKVTRHEQYF
J: TRBJ2-2; V: TRBV7-2; CDR3: CASSTSLWATGELFF
J: TRBJ2-2; V: TRBV7-3; CDR3: CASSPTGLAGPTGELFF
J: TRBJ2-2; V: TRBV7-2; CDR3: CASSLLHTGELFF
J: TRBJ2-7; V: TRBV7-9; CDR3: CASSPYRGDQYF
J: TRBJ2-7; V: TRBV7-9; CDR3: CASSLFDVVGYEQYF
J: TRBJ2-7; V: TRBV7-9; CDR3: CASSLAPTGTHEQYF
J: TRBJ2-3; V: TRBV27; CDR3: CASSSPGGGPQDTQYF
J: TRBJ2-7; V: TRBV29-1; CDR3: CSVEGGGEQYF
J: TRBJ2-5; V: TRBV28; CDR3: CASSLLRGWETQYF
J: TRBJ2-3; V: TRBV19; CDR3: CASSTQTTQYF
J: TRBJ1-2; V: TRBV29-1; CDR3: CSVDRGVDGYTF
J: TRBJ2-7; V: TRBV7-9; CDR3: CASSLNIAEAYEQYF
J: TRBJ1-1; V: TRBV7-8; CDR3: CASSSPARQLNTEAFF